These 26 T cell receptor beta chains originate from one sample sequenced in a study of T cells in women clearing cervical HPV infection. Using immunoSEQ multiplex PCR, the repertoire was profiled, and TCRdb retains in-frame clones only, with some absent. This specimen shows roughly 30,000 clones; the ten leading clones hold under 25%. Sample: blood buffy coat. Every receptor here comes from a woman aged 18 to 69 with a cervical HPV16 infection that either progressed to CIN3+ or cleared (not recorded which).

In regard to this clone: Read coverage stops 3 residues before the CDR3 terminus; the germline J gene supplies the remainder. This rearrangement joins TRBV7-6 to TRBJ2-3; TRBD2 might be the D (6 bases). CDR1 and CDR2 (germline): SGHVS, FNYEAQ. CDR3 length: 14 residues. The CDR3 loop reads CASSSYSGVETQYF. The covered CDR3 bases are TGTGCCAGCAGCTCTTACTCGGGGGTAGAGACG.

On this clone: The read ends 3 residues shy of where the CDR3 ends; the end is completed using the germline J gene. V is TRBV20-1 and J is TRBJ2-2; a weak D match, TRBD1 (6 bases). The CDR3 has 13 residues. Trimming removed 5 bases from V and 3 bases from J, with 10 bases in between. The germline gives CDR1 DFQATT, CDR2 SNEGSKA (reference sequence). CDR3 DNA (partial): TGCAGTGCTGGTGGACAGTACACCGGGGAG. It codes for CSAGGQYTGE. In full, the CDR3 is CSAGGQYTGELFF.

On this clone: Sequencing ends 3 residues short of the CDR3 end; the germline J gene provides the rest. This chain connects TRBV5-4 to TRBJ2-5; D is undetermined. Trimming cost V 1 base and J 5 bases, with 9 bases left between them. The length of the CDR3 is 13 residues. Germline values: CDR1 SGHNT, CDR2 YYREEE (reference sequence). The CDR3 protein is CASSLPLTETQYF. The covered CDR3 bases are TGTGCCAGCAGCTTGCCTCTAACGGAGACC.

About this clone: Coverage ceases 3 residues before the CDR3 finishes, and the germline J gene fills in the end. V is TRBV2 and J is TRBJ2-1; perhaps TRBD1 as D (5 bases). Trimming stripped 6 bases from V and 8 bases from J, with 11 bases between. Germline CDR1 is SNHLY and CDR2 is FYNNEI. The CDR3 covers 12 residues. The chain's CDR3 is CASRDTVDEQFF. The covered CDR3 bases are TGTGCCAGCAGGGACACAGTGGATGAG.

Note on this clone: The read comes to an end 3 residues before the CDR3 does, leaving the germline J gene to fill in the end. The V call is TRBV12-5, the J call TRBJ2-7; 11 positions agree with TRBD1. After removal of 5 bases from V and 5 bases from J, the junction contained 5 bases not matched to a gene. CDR1 and CDR2 (germline): LGHNT, FRNRAP. The CDR3 runs to 14 residues. The CDR3 bases that were read are TGTGCTAGTGGTCCGGGACAGGGGGGCCACGAG. Its protein product is CASGPGQGGHE. The complete CDR3 protein is CASGPGQGGHEQYF.

As concerns this clone: The read is 3 residues too short to cover the CDR3 end, so that end is filled in from the germline J gene. V and J are TRBV6-1 and TRBJ2-1; 12 positions match TRBD2. The CDR3 sequence is 17 residues long. CDR1 is MNHNS, CDR2 SASEGT, per germline. Germline trimming cut 1 base from V and 8 bases from J; bases unmatched to any gene: 9. This CDR3 is CASSEVLAGGPSDEQFF. The part of the CDR3 DNA that was read is TGTGCCAGCAGTGAAGTTCTAGCGGGAGGGCCGAGCGATGAG.

On this clone itself: The CDR3 end falls 3 residues outside the read, so it is completed with the germline J gene. The chain has TRBV2 and TRBJ2-3, with 8 bases that match TRBD2. Germline CDR1 is SNHLY and CDR2 is FYNNEI. The CDR3 length is 15 residues. Trimming at V came to 3 bases and at J to 4 bases, leaving 6 bases not matched to a gene. CDR3 DNA (partial): TGTGCCAGCAGTGAGACTGAGACTAGCGCAGATACG. It is translated as CASSETETSADT. The complete CDR3 reads CASSETETSADTQYF.

Note on this clone: The read stops 3 residues short of the end of the CDR3; the missing end is completed from the germline J gene. The J gene is TRBJ2-2, the V gene TRBV7-3, with 8 nucleotides matching TRBD1. CDR1 and CDR2 from the germline V gene are SGHTA and FQGTGA. This CDR3 is built from 14 residues. CDR3 bases read: TGTGCCAGCAGCTTGGGGACAGGAGATTCACCG. This translates into CASSLGTGDSP. The full CDR3 protein is CASSLGTGDSPLFF.

On this clone itself: The CDR3 extends 3 residues past the end of the read, so its final part is completed from the germline J gene. The chain carries TRBV19 and TRBJ2-7; D gene unclear. V was cut by 0 bases and J by 0 bases, with 12 bases left in between. This CDR3 is 16 amino acids long. CDR1 and CDR2 from the germline V gene are LNHDA and SQIVND (reference sequence). CDR3 protein: CASSIDRGASSYEQYF. CDR3 DNA, as far as it was read: TGTGCCAGTAGTATAGATCGTGGTGCGAGCTCCTACGAG. Together with reference TRBV19 and TRBJ2-7, the CDR3 gives the full variable domain: DGGITQSPKYLFRKEGQNVTLSCEQNLNHDAMYWYRQDPGQGLRLIYYSQIVNDFQKGDIAEGYSVSREKKESFPLTVTSAQKNPTAFYLCASSIDRGASSYEQYFGPGTRLTVT.

Note on this clone: The read comes to an end 3 residues before the CDR3 does, leaving the germline J gene to fill in the end. The chain uses TRBV18 and TRBJ1-2; D gene unclear. Germline V lookup: CDR1 KGHSH, CDR2 LQKENI. The CDR3 has 17 residues. CDR3 bases read: TGTGCCAGCTCACCATTTGGCGGGCTGAGCTCCTACAATGAC. It codes for CASSPFGGLSSYND. The entire CDR3 protein is CASSPFGGLSSYNDYTF.

Of note for this clone: The read terminates 3 residues ahead of where the CDR3 ends, so the germline J gene completes it. The rearrangement joins TRBV5-1 to TRBJ2-5; 13 bases are a match to TRBD2. Losses at the gene ends were 3 bases for V and 4 bases for J; bases not matched to a gene: 6. Germline V CDR1 and CDR2: SGHRS, YFSETQ. The CDR3 runs to 16 residues. The sequenced part of the CDR3 DNA is TGCGCCAGCAGCTCCGGACTAGCGGGAGCTATAGAGACC. It is translated as CASSSGLAGAIET. The CDR3 reads in full as CASSSGLAGAIETQYF.

Concerning this clone itself: The read finishes 3 residues shy of the CDR3 end, and the germline J gene is used to complete it. The chain recombines TRBV20-1 with TRBJ2-1, with 11 bases aligning to TRBD2. Germline assignment: CDR1 DFQATT and CDR2 SNEGSKA (reference sequence). The CDR3 extends over 15 amino acids. Trimming at V came to 5 bases and at J to 0 bases, leaving 3 bases not matched to a gene. The CDR3 DNA, read in part, is TGCAGTGCTGCTACTAGCGGGAGCTCCTACAATGAG. This sequence encodes CSAATSGSSYNE. The CDR3, in full, reads CSAATSGSSYNEQFF.

Comment on this clone: The read ends 3 residues before the CDR3 terminus; that terminus is restored from the germline J gene. The chain is built from TRBV5-1 and TRBJ2-7, with D possibly matching TRBD1 (6 bases). The CDR3 is 16 amino acids. V was clipped by 0 bases and J by 3 bases, with 16 bases between them. Germline CDR1 is SGHRS and CDR2 is YFSETQ. The CDR3 sequence is CASSLAPGTRFYEQYF. Incomplete CDR3 DNA: TGCGCCAGCAGCTTGGCGCCCGGGACAAGATTCTACGAG.

The CDR3 spells CASRLSGGQVYNEQFF. The DNA read from the CDR3 is TGTGCCAGCAGGTTGTCGGGGGGACAGGTCTACAATGAG. The J gene is TRBJ2-1, the V gene TRBV14, with a tentative D call TRBD1 (8 bases). The sequence runs out 3 residues before the end of the CDR3; the remainder is reconstructed from the germline J gene. Germline CDR1 is SGHDN and CDR2 is FVKESK. Deletions cut 6 bases from V and 3 bases from J, with 18 bases between. The CDR3 consists of 16 residues.

Remarks on this clone: The observed sequence ends 3 residues before the CDR3 terminus, with the missing tail filled in from the germline J gene. The rearrangement uses TRBV6-2 or TRBV6-3 and TRBJ1-1; TRBD1 agrees at 7 bases. Germline lookup yields CDR1 MNHEY and CDR2 SVGEGT. V was clipped by 6 bases and J by 7 bases; unmatched bases: 8. This CDR3 is 13 amino acids long. The CDR3 is CASSYGTADEAFF. The CDR3 bases that were read are TGTGCCAGCAGCTACGGGACAGCTGATGAA.

This CDR3 reads CASILGGLRANVLTF. Incomplete CDR3 DNA: TGTGCCAGCATCCTGGGGGGACTGAGGGCCAACGTC. V is TRBV12-3 or TRBV12-4 and J is TRBJ2-6, with a weak D call TRBD2 (6 bases). Read sequence stops 3 residues before the CDR3 end, and the germline J gene provides the missing end. Trimming removed 7 bases at V and 5 bases at J, with 15 bases between. The CDR3 has 15 residues.

In regard to this clone: The read ends 3 residues before the CDR3 terminus; that terminus is restored from the germline J gene. This chain links TRBV13 with TRBJ2-1; 8 bases match TRBD2. The CDR3 extends over 15 amino acids. V lost 4 bases to trimming and J lost 7 bases; unmatched junction nucleotides: 9. The germline gives CDR1 PRHDT, CDR2 FYEKMQ (reference sequence). The sequenced part of the CDR3 DNA is TGTGCCAGCAGCTGGCCGGGTCCGGGGGGGAATGAG. Its translation: CASSWPGPGGNE. In full, the CDR3 reads CASSWPGPGGNEQFF.

Comment on this clone: The read comes to an end 3 residues before the CDR3 does, leaving the germline J gene to fill in the end. This chain joins TRBV27 and TRBJ2-5, with a weak D call TRBD2 (5 bases). Germline values: CDR1 MNHEY, CDR2 SMNVEV (reference sequence). There are 13 residues in the CDR3. Trimming cost V 2 bases and J 4 bases, with 8 bases left between them. Here the CDR3 reads CASSLEGRETQYF. Incomplete CDR3 DNA: TGTGCCAGCAGTTTAGAGGGCCGAGAGACC.

Notes on this clone: The read falls 3 residues short of the CDR3 end, and the missing part is taken from the germline J gene. The rearrangement uses TRBV10-1 and TRBJ2-2; 9 bases fit TRBD2. This CDR3 comprises 17 residues. After removal of 2 bases from V and 8 bases from J, the junction contained 12 bases not matched to a gene. Germline V gene data show CDR1 as WNHNN and CDR2 as SYGVQD (reference sequence). Partial CDR3 DNA: TGCGCCAGCAGTGAGGTCGGACTAGCGCCGGGGTCGGGGGAG. This codes for CASSEVGLAPGSGE. The full CDR3 is CASSEVGLAPGSGELFF.

As concerns this clone: With the read ending 3 residues before the CDR3 end, the germline J gene is used to fill in that end. The V call is TRBV20-1, the J call TRBJ2-5; 10 bases line up with TRBD1. The germline CDR1 and CDR2 sequences are DFQATT and SNEGSKA (reference sequence). The V gene end was trimmed by 0 bases and the J gene end by 5 bases; junction bases not matched to a gene: 9. The CDR3 spans 16 residues. The sequenced CDR3 bases are TGCAGTGCTAGAGATCCCGACAGGGGGCCGATTGAGACC. This gives the protein CSARDPDRGPIET. Given in full, the CDR3 is CSARDPDRGPIETQYF.

A note on this clone: The read halts 3 residues ahead of the CDR3 end, with the missing end drawn from the germline J gene. The J gene is TRBJ1-6, the V gene TRBV7-9; possible D gene TRBD1, 5 bases. This CDR3 comprises 15 residues. The V gene's germline CDR1 is SEHNR and CDR2 FQNEAQ (reference sequence). V shed 2 bases and J shed 9 bases, with 14 bases lying between them. The sequenced part of the CDR3 DNA is TGTGCCAGCAGCTTACGGGGGGTAGAGGGTTCACCC. Residues: CASSLRGVEGSP. The whole CDR3 reads CASSLRGVEGSPLHF.

Regarding this clone: The sequence runs out 3 residues before the end of the CDR3; the remainder is reconstructed from the germline J gene. This chain connects TRBV11-2 to TRBJ2-2; TRBD2 matches 9 bases. V dropped 5 bases and J dropped 8; count of bases not matched to a gene: 9. This CDR3 is 15 amino acids long. Germline V gene lookup returns CDR1 SGHAT and CDR2 FQNNGV. The CDR3 sequence is CASSRLAGLRGELFF. CDR3 bases read: TGTGCCAGCAGCCGCCTAGCGGGATTAAGAGGGGAG. Variable domain in full (rest from reference TRBV11-2 and TRBJ2-2): EAGVAQSPRYKIIEKRQSVAFWCNPISGHATLYWYQQILGQGPKLLIQFQNNGVVDDSQLPKDRFSAERLKGVDSTLKIQPAKLEDSAVYLCASSRLAGLRGELFFGEGSRLTVL.

With regard to this clone: The CDR3 is cut off 3 residues early in the read; its end comes from the germline J gene. The V call is TRBV19, the J call TRBJ1-2, with 7 bases that match TRBD1. J gave up 2 bases and V 0 bases, and 9 bases lay outside the gene matches. The CDR3 extends over 17 amino acids. Germline V lookup: CDR1 LNHDA, CDR2 SQIVND (reference sequence). The CDR3 is CASSIDQGVTLNYGYTF. CDR3 DNA, as far as it was read: TGTGCCAGTAGTATAGATCAGGGGGTGACTTTAAACTATGGC.

As concerns this clone: The read terminates 3 residues before the CDR3 end, so the remaining end is supplied by the germline J gene. The chain carries TRBV5-1 and TRBJ2-1; 12 bases fit TRBD2. This CDR3 comprises 19 residues. In germline, CDR1 is SGHRS, CDR2 YFSETQ. The V and J ends lost 3 bases and 6 bases, in that order; junction bases with no gene match: 16. The CDR3 spells CASSWRLAGEFPRINEQFF. The CDR3 DNA, read in part, is TGCGCCAGCAGCTGGAGACTAGCGGGAGAGTTCCCCAGAATCAATGAG.

With regard to this clone: The read ends 3 residues before the CDR3 terminus; that terminus is restored from the germline J gene. The chain couples TRBV5-1 to TRBJ2-7, with D tentatively TRBD1 (5 bases). Germline loops: CDR1 SGHRS, CDR2 YFSETQ. Trimming removed 3 bases at V and 5 bases at J, with 9 bases between. CDR3 length: 12 residues. The CDR3 loop is CASSSDSNEQYF. Incomplete CDR3 DNA: TGCGCCAGCAGCTCAGACAGTAACGAG.

About this clone: The read terminates 3 residues ahead of where the CDR3 ends, so the germline J gene completes it. This chain uses TRBV5-1 with TRBJ2-3; D unresolved. CDR1 is SGHRS, CDR2 YFSETQ, per germline. The length of the CDR3 is 15 residues. V was pared by 0 bases and J by 0 bases, with 8 bases between. This CDR3 reads CASSLEWQSTDTQYF. The sequenced part of the CDR3 DNA is TGCGCCAGCAGCTTGGAATGGCAAAGCACAGATACG.